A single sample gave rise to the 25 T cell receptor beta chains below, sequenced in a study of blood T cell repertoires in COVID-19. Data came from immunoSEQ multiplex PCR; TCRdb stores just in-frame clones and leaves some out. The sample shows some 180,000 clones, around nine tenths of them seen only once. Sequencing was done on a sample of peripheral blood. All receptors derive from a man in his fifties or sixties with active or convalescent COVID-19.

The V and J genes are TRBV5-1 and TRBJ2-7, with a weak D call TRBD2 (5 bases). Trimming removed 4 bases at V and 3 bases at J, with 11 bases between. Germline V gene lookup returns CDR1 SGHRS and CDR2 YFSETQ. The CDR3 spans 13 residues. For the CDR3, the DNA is TGCGCCAGCAGCCCCAACGGGGACTACGAGCAGTACTTC. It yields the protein CASSPNGDYEQYF.

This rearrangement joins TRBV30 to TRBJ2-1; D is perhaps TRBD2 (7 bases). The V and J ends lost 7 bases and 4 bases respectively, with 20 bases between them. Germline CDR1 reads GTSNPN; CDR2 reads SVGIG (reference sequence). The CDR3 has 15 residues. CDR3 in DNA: TGTGCCTCCAGGGGAGGGGAGGATGAATACAATGAGCAGTTCTTC. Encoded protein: CASRGGEDEYNEQFF.

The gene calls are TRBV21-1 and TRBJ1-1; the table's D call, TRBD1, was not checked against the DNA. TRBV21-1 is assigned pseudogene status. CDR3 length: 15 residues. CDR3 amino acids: CASTNRTGANTEAFF. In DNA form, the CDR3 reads TGTGCCAGCACCAACAGGACAGGGGCGAACACTGAAGCTTTCTTT.

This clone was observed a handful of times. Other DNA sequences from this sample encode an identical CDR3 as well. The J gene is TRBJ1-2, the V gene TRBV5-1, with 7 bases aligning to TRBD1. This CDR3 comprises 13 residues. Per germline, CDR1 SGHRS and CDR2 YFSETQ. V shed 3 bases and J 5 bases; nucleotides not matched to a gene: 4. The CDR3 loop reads CASSWGQSYGYTF. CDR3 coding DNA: TGCGCCAGCAGCTGGGGACAGTCTTATGGCTACACCTTC.

The CDR3 here is CASSLGDRNQPQHF. CDR3 bases: TGTGCCAGCAGCTTGGGGGACAGGAATCAGCCCCAGCATTTT. The chain couples TRBV5-5 to TRBJ1-5, with 8 bases identical to TRBD1. The germline CDR1 and CDR2 sequences are SGHKS and YYEKEE (reference sequence). The V gene end was trimmed by 0 bases and the J gene end by 4 bases; junction bases not matched to a gene: 0. This CDR3 comprises 14 residues.

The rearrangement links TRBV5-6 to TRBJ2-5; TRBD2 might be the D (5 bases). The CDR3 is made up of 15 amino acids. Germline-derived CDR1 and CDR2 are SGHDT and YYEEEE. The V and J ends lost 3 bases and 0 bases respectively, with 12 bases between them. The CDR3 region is CASSYGETHQETQYF. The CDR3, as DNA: TGTGCCAGCAGCTACGGGGAAACTCACCAAGAGACCCAGTACTTC.

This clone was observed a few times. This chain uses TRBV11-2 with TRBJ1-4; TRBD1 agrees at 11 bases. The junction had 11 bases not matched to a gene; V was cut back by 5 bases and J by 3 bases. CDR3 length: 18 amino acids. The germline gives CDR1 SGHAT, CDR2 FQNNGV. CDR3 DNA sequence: TGTGCCAGCAGCCCCATGGGACAGGGGGTAGTCGCTAATGAAAAACTGTTTTTT. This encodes CASSPMGQGVVANEKLFF.

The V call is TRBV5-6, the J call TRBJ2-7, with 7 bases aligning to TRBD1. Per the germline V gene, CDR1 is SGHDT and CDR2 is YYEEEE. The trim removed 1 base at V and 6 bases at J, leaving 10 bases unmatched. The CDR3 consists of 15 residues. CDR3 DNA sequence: TGTGCCAGCAGCTTGTGGAGACAGGGTCAGGGCGAGCAGTACTTC. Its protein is CASSLWRQGQGEQYF.

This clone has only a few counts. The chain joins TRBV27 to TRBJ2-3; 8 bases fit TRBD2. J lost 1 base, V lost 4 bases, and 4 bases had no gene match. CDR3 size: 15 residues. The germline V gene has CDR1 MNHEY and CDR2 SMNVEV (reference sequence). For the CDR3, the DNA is TGTGCCAGCAGTTCCATAGCGGGACGCACAGATACGCAGTATTTT. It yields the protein CASSSIAGRTDTQYF.

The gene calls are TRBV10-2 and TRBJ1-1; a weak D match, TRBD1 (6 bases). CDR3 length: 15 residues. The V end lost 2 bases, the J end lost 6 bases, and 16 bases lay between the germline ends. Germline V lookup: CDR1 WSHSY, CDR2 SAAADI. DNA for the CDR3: TGCGCCAGCAGTGAGCCTACAGGGTTTCATCCTGAAGCTTTCTTT. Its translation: CASSEPTGFHPEAFF.

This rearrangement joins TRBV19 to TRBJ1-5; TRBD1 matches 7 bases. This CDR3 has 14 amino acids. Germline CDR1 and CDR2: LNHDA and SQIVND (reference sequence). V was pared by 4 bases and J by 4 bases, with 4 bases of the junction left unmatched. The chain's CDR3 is CASSTGTDNQPQHF. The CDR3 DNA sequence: TGTGCCAGTAGTACCGGGACAGATAATCAGCCCCAGCATTTT.

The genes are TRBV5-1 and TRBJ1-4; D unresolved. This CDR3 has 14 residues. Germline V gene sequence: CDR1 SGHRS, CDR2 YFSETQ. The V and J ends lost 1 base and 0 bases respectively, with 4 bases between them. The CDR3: CASSLSATNEKLFF. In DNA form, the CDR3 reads TGCGCCAGCAGCTTGTCTGCAACTAATGAAAAACTGTTTTTT.

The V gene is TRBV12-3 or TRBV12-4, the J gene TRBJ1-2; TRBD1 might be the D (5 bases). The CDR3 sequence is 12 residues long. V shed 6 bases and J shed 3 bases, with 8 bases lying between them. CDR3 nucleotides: TGTGCCAGCAGCCCCAGGGACTATGGCTACACCTTC. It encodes CASSPRDYGYTF.

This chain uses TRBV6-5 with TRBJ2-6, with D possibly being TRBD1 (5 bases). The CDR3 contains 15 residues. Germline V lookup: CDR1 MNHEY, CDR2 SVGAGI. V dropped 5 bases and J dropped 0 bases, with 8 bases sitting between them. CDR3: CASSMQGSGANVLTF. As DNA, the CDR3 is TGTGCCAGCAGTATGCAGGGCTCTGGGGCCAACGTCCTGACTTTC.

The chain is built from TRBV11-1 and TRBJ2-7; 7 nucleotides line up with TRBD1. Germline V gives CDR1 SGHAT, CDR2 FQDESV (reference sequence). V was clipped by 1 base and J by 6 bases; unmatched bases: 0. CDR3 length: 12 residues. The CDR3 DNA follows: TGTGCCAGCAGCTTAGACAGGGGCGAGCAGTACTTC. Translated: CASSLDRGEQYF.

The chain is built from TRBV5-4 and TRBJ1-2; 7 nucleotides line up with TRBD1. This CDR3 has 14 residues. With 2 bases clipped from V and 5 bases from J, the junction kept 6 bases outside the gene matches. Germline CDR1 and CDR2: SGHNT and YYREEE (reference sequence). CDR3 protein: CASSFWGQRYGYTF. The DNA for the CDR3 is TGTGCCAGCAGCTTTTGGGGACAGAGATATGGCTACACCTTC.

DNA of the CDR3: TGTGCCAGCAGCTTACGGTCGGATACGCAGTATTTT. As protein: CASSLRSDTQYF. The chain joins TRBV7-9 to TRBJ2-3; no reliable D call. The CDR3 contains 12 residues. Germline CDR1 and CDR2: SEHNR and FQNEAQ (reference sequence). Trimming removed 2 bases at V and 6 bases at J, with 6 bases between.

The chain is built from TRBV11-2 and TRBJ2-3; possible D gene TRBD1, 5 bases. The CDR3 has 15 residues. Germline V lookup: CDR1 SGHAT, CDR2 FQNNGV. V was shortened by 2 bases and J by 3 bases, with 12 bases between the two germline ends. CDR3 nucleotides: TGTGCCAGCAGCTTAAGGGCAGGGCCTACAGATACGCAGTATTTT. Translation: CASSLRAGPTDTQYF.

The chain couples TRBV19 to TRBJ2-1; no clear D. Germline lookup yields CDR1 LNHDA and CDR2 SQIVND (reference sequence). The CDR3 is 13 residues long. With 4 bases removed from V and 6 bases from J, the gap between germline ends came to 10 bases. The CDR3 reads CASSTGRLNEQFF. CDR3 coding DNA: TGTGCCAGTAGTACGGGTCGACTCAATGAGCAGTTCTTC.

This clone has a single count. CDR3 DNA sequence: TGTGCCAGCAGTTTAGCACAGGGGAACTACGAGCAGTACTTC. Translating it yields CASSLAQGNYEQYF. This sequence joins TRBV27 and TRBJ2-7, with 7 positions matching TRBD1. Germline V gene sequence: CDR1 MNHEY, CDR2 SMNVEV (reference sequence). The CDR3 spans 14 residues. J gave up 3 bases and V 2 bases, and 4 bases lay outside the gene matches.

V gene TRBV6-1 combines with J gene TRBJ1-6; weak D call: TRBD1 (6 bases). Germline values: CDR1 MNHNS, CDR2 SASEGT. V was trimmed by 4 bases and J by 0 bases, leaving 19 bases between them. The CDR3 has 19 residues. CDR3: CASSVRTAGYSSYNSPLHF. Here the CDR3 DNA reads TGTGCCAGCAGTGTTCGGACAGCAGGCTATAGCTCCTATAATTCACCCCTCCACTTT.

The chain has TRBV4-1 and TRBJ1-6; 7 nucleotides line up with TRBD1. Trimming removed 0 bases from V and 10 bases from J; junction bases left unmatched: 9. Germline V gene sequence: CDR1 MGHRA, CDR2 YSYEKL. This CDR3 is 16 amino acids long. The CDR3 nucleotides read TGCGCCAGCAGCCAAGACCCGACAGGGTTAGGATCACCCCTCCACTTT. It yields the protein CASSQDPTGLGSPLHF.

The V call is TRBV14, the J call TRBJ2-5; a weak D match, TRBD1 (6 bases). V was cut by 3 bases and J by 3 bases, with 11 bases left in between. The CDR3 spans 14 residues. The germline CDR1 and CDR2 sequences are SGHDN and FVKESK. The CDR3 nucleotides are TGTGCCAGCAGCCACAGGGGCCCCAAAGAGACCCAGTACTTC. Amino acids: CASSHRGPKETQYF.

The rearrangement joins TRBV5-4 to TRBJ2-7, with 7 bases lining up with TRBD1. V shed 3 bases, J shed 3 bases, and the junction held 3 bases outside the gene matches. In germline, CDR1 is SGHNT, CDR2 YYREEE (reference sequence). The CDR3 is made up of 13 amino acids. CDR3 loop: CASSSGDSYEQYF. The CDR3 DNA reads TGTGCCAGCAGCTCCGGGGACAGCTACGAGCAGTACTTC.

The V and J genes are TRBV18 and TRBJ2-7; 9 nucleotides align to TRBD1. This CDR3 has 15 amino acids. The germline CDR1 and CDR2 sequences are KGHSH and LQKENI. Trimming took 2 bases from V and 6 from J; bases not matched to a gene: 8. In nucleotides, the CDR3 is TGTGCCAGCTCACCAGGGACAGGGTCCCTCGGCGAGCAGTACTTC. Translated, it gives CASSPGTGSLGEQYF.